Shown below are 32 T cell receptor beta chains from a single sample sequenced in a study of identifying expanded T cells in peripheral blood. TCRdb's copy holds only in-frame clones and misses some; the assay was immunoSEQ multiplex PCR. The sample has approximately 100,000 clones; approximately 90% are singletons. The sequencing input was blood. These receptors all come from a person aged 18-70 years in good health.

In its sample, this clone was seen once. The chain links TRBV5-4 to TRBJ2-1; 9 bases are a match to TRBD2. J gave up 2 bases and V 3 bases, and 9 bases lay outside the gene matches. The CDR3 is 17 amino acids. Germline loops: CDR1 SGHNT, CDR2 YYREEE (reference sequence). The CDR3: CASSWILAGKPYNEQFF. The CDR3 nucleotides are TGTGCCAGCAGCTGGATACTAGCGGGCAAACCCTACAATGAGCAGTTCTTC.

V gene TRBV7-8 combines with J gene TRBJ2-1, with TRBD2 matching 14 bases. Germline V gene data show CDR1 as SGHVS and CDR2 as FQNEAQ. The CDR3 is 14 residues long. V lost 7 bases to trimming and J lost 12 bases; unmatched junction nucleotides: 8. CDR3 sequence (DNA): TGTGCCAGCAATACCGGGACTAGCGGGAGCGGGCAGTTCTTC. Protein: CASNTGTSGSGQFF.

For this clone: One junction end does not reproduce the germline sequence, and a read error may be involved. The same CDR3 can be traced to other DNA sequences in this sample. The CDR3 spells CASSLGQYNEQFF. DNA of the CDR3: TGCGCCAGCAGTTTAGGACAATACAATGAGCAGTTCTTC. The V and J genes are TRBV27 and TRBJ2-1; possibly TRBD1 for D (5 bases). This CDR3 spans 13 amino acids. Per germline, CDR1 MNHEY and CDR2 SMNVEV (reference sequence).

This sequence joins TRBV7-2 and TRBJ1-2; tentative D call: TRBD1 (5 bases). V gave up 5 bases and J gave up 5 bases, with 9 bases separating them. The germline gives CDR1 SGHTA, CDR2 FQGNSA. This CDR3 contains 12 residues. CDR3 protein: CASSIDRYGYTF. The CDR3 DNA sequence: TGTGCCAGCAGCATCGACAGATATGGCTACACCTTC.

This chain links TRBV18 with TRBJ2-3, with 7 bases that match TRBD1. Germline assignment: CDR1 KGHSH and CDR2 LQKENI. V was clipped by 0 bases and J by 5 bases; unmatched bases: 5. This CDR3 spans 15 amino acids. CDR3 sequence: CASSPPRTGVDTQYF. In DNA form, the CDR3 reads TGTGCCAGCTCACCACCGAGGACAGGAGTAGATACGCAGTATTTT.

This sequence joins TRBV10-3 and TRBJ2-5, with TRBD2 matching 7 bases. Germline V gene lookup returns CDR1 ENHRY and CDR2 SYGVKD. The V gene end was trimmed by 2 bases and the J gene end by 1 base; junction bases not matched to a gene: 10. CDR3 length: 17 amino acids. CDR3 in amino acids: CAISEEGGGSSQETQYF. CDR3 nucleotides: TGTGCCATCAGTGAGGAAGGCGGCGGGAGCAGCCAAGAGACCCAGTACTTC.

V gene TRBV6-6 combines with J gene TRBJ1-1; D is possibly TRBD1 (5 bases). The CDR3 loop spans 13 amino acids. The V gene lost 10 bases and the J gene lost 5 bases, with 17 bases spanning the gap. From germline, CDR1 is MNHNY and CDR2 SVGAGI (reference sequence). This CDR3 reads CATFPGRGTEAFF. Written as DNA, the CDR3 is TGTGCCACCTTTCCGGGACGAGGAACTGAAGCTTTCTTT.

The chain has TRBV7-9 and TRBJ1-4, with D unclear. The CDR3 runs to 13 residues. Trimming stripped 2 bases from V and 3 bases from J, with 4 bases between. CDR1 and CDR2 from the germline V gene are SEHNR and FQNEAQ (reference sequence). In nucleotides, the CDR3 is TGTGCCAGCAGCTTACCACCTAATGAAAAACTGTTTTTT. It translates to CASSLPPNEKLFF.

V gene TRBV28 combines with J gene TRBJ1-2; TRBD1 is a possible D gene (5 bases). Germline lookup yields CDR1 MDHEN and CDR2 SYDVKM. Between the trimmed V and J ends, which lost 1 base and 11 bases, there was a span of 14 bases. CDR3 length: 13 residues. The CDR3 reads CASSLSFPRVYTF. CDR3 bases: TGTGCCAGCAGTTTATCATTCCCCAGGGTTTACACCTTC.

The chain has TRBV7-9 and TRBJ2-7; the match to TRBD2 covers 8 bases. V lost 6 bases and J lost 3; bases outside the gene matches: 10. CDR1 is SEHNR, CDR2 FQNEAQ, per germline (reference sequence). The CDR3 loop spans 15 amino acids. The CDR3 is CASSPDGGADYEQYF. CDR3 bases: TGTGCCAGCAGTCCGGACGGGGGGGCCGACTACGAGCAGTACTTC. The variable domain in full, with the rest retrieved from reference TRBV7-9 and TRBJ2-7, is DTGVSQNPRHKITKRGQNVTFRCDPISEHNRLYWYRQTLGQGPEFLTYFQNEAQLEKSRLLSDRFSAERPKGSFSTLEIQRTEQGDSAMYLCASSPDGGADYEQYFGPGTRLTVT.

The chain carries TRBV7-2 and TRBJ2-2; TRBD1 agrees at 7 bases. CDR3 length equals 16 residues. Unmatched junction bases numbered 6, after V lost 5 bases and J lost 0 bases. The germline V gene has CDR1 SGHTA and CDR2 FQGNSA. The CDR3 DNA follows: TGTGCCAGCAGCCATCCCCAGGGGGCGAACACCGGGGAGCTGTTTTTT. Residues: CASSHPQGANTGELFF.

The rearrangement joins TRBV11-3 to TRBJ1-3; 10 nucleotides align to TRBD1. The V gene's germline CDR1 is SGHNT and CDR2 YENEEA. The CDR3 is 16 amino acids. With V trimmed by 4 bases and J by 4 bases, 7 bases remained unmatched. DNA of the CDR3: TGTGCCAGCAGCTCCGGGACAGGGGCGATCGGAAACACCATATATTTT. Amino acid sequence: CASSSGTGAIGNTIYF.

V gene TRBV2 combines with J gene TRBJ2-3, with a possible D match to TRBD2 (6 bases). Germline lookup yields CDR1 SNHLY and CDR2 FYNNEI. The CDR3 spans 15 residues. Trimming removed 3 bases from V and 1 base from J, with 11 bases in between. The CDR3 loop is CASSDWGGGTDTQYF. The CDR3, as DNA: TGTGCCAGCAGTGACTGGGGCGGGGGCACAGATACGCAGTATTTT.

The CDR3 loop is CASSEPGQQKLFF. The CDR3 DNA reads as TGTGCCAGCAGTGAACCGGGACAGCAAAAACTGTTTTTT. The V and J genes are TRBV6-5 and TRBJ1-4; 7 positions agree with TRBD1. The V and J ends lost 5 bases and 9 bases, in that order; junction bases with no gene match: 6. The CDR3 has 13 residues. Germline lookup yields CDR1 MNHEY and CDR2 SVGAGI.

The rearrangement links TRBV7-9 to TRBJ1-2; possibly TRBD1 for D (5 bases). V lost 3 bases, J lost 8 bases, and 13 bases lay in between. This CDR3 has 13 residues. Germline lookup yields CDR1 SEHNR and CDR2 FQNEAQ (reference sequence). CDR3 residues: CASSFETATGYTF. CDR3 bases: TGTGCCAGCAGCTTTGAGACAGCTACGGGCTACACCTTC.

The chain carries TRBV18 and TRBJ2-1; TRBD1 aligns across 9 bases. This CDR3 region has 15 residues. The germline V gene has CDR1 KGHSH and CDR2 LQKENI. With 2 bases clipped from V and 2 bases from J, the junction kept 1 base outside the gene matches. The CDR3 region has the DNA TGTGCCAGCTCACCAGGACAGGGGCCCTACAATGAGCAGTTCTTC. Protein product: CASSPGQGPYNEQFF.

This clone was counted between two and nine times. The chain is built from TRBV6-1 and TRBJ2-2, with 8 nucleotides matching TRBD2. Germline CDR1 and CDR2: MNHNS and SASEGT. The trim removed 7 bases at V and 7 bases at J, leaving 11 bases unmatched. The CDR3 length is 15 residues. The CDR3 coding sequence is TGTGCCAGCACCACTGGGCTAGCGGGTATCGGGGAGCTGTTTTTT. Its protein is CASTTGLAGIGELFF.

The V and J genes are TRBV19 and TRBJ2-2; perhaps TRBD1 as D (6 bases). This CDR3 comprises 13 residues. CDR1 LNHDA and CDR2 SQIVND come from the germline V gene (reference sequence). The V end lost 3 bases, the J end lost 6 bases, and 8 bases lay between the germline ends. The DNA for the CDR3 is TGTGCCAGTAGTATTGAGGGGGCCGGGGAGCTGTTTTTT. Translating it yields CASSIEGAGELFF.

The J gene is TRBJ2-5, the V gene TRBV11-3, with D possibly being TRBD2 (6 bases). The CDR3 runs 16 residues. Germline assignment: CDR1 SGHNT and CDR2 YENEEA. Trimming cost V 0 bases and J 3 bases, with 14 bases left between them. The CDR3 protein is CASSLEGGGLKETQYF. The CDR3 DNA is TGTGCCAGCAGCTTAGAAGGCGGAGGGTTAAAAGAGACCCAGTACTTC.

CDR3 nucleotides: TGTGCCAGCTCACAGGGGAGCTCCTACGAGCAGTACTTC. This sequence encodes CASSQGSSYEQYF. The V and J genes are TRBV6-1 and TRBJ2-5; 7 bases match TRBD1. TRBJ2-7 explains the end of the DNA better; the J call may be wrong. Germline-derived CDR1 and CDR2 are MNHNS and SASEGT. The CDR3 consists of 13 residues.

CDR3 amino acids: CASSLLTVEARETQYF. The DNA for the CDR3 is TGTGCCAGCAGCTTACTGACGGTTGAGGCAAGAGAGACCCAGTACTTC. The chain has TRBV7-9 and TRBJ2-5, with D hard to call. This CDR3 comprises 16 residues. Looked up from germline, CDR1 is SEHNR and CDR2 is FQNEAQ (reference sequence). V shed 2 bases and J shed 4 bases, with 17 bases lying between them.

This clone was seen a handful of times. The CDR3 DNA is TGTGCCAGCAGTCCCCTAGCCTCGAACACCGGGGAGCTGTTTTTT. Its translation: CASSPLASNTGELFF. The chain is built from TRBV7-2 and TRBJ2-2; D possibly corresponds to TRBD2 (5 bases). V was trimmed by 6 bases and J by 0 bases, leaving 11 bases between them. Germline V gene lookup returns CDR1 SGHTA and CDR2 FQGNSA. The CDR3 contains 15 residues.

This rearrangement joins TRBV7-2 to TRBJ1-1, with 11 positions matching TRBD1. The germline V gene encodes CDR1 SGHTA and CDR2 FQGNSA. V lost 5 bases and J lost 6; bases outside the gene matches: 5. The CDR3 covers 14 residues. The CDR3 sequence is CASSGTGGVSEAFF. The CDR3 DNA is TGTGCCAGCAGCGGGACAGGGGGAGTATCTGAAGCTTTCTTT.

The J gene is TRBJ1-5, the V gene TRBV18; 7 nucleotides agree with TRBD1. With V trimmed by 0 bases and J by 4 bases, 6 bases remained unmatched. This CDR3 is 16 amino acids long. CDR1 is KGHSH and CDR2 is LQKENI in the germline V gene. For the CDR3, the DNA is TGTGCCAGCTCACCACCTTCGGGACAGACTAATCAGCCCCAGCATTTT. Amino acid sequence: CASSPPSGQTNQPQHF.

The chain recombines TRBV15 with TRBJ1-4; 7 bases agree with TRBD1. CDR1 and CDR2 from the germline V gene are LNHNV and YYDKDF (reference sequence). J lost 4 bases, V lost 1 base, and 6 bases had no gene match. The CDR3 is 16 amino acids. The CDR3 loop reads CATSRALGQINEKLFF. DNA for the CDR3: TGTGCCACCAGCAGAGCATTGGGACAGATTAATGAAAAACTGTTTTTT.

The rearrangement joins TRBV27 to TRBJ1-4; weak D call: TRBD1 (5 bases). The CDR3 is 15 amino acids. CDR1 MNHEY and CDR2 SMNVEV come from the germline V gene (reference sequence). The V end lost 4 bases, the J end lost 5 bases, and 14 bases lay between the germline ends. CDR3 nucleotide sequence: TGTGCCAGCAGTTCAGGACGGTGGGGGAATGAAAAACTGTTTTTT. This encodes CASSSGRWGNEKLFF.

The V gene is TRBV29-1, the J gene TRBJ1-4; 9 bases match TRBD1. The CDR3 length is 13 residues. CDR1 and CDR2 (germline): SQVTM, ANQGSEA. The ends lost 6 bases at V and 8 bases at J; junction bases unmatched: 7. The CDR3 is CSVGTGQEEKLFF. CDR3 bases: TGCAGCGTGGGGACAGGGCAAGAGGAAAAACTGTTTTTT.

This chain joins TRBV15 and TRBJ2-1; D possibly corresponds to TRBD2 (6 bases). CDR3 length: 17 residues. The germline CDR1 and CDR2 sequences are LNHNV and YYDKDF (reference sequence). The V end was cut by 0 bases, the J end by 6 bases, with 18 bases between. The CDR3 loop is CATSRDQVPFGGNEQFF. The CDR3 nucleotides read TGTGCCACCAGCAGAGATCAGGTACCGTTCGGGGGCAATGAGCAGTTCTTC.

This clone was observed a single time. V usage is TRBV11-1 and J usage is TRBJ2-1; unclear D gene. Deletions cut 4 bases from V and 0 bases from J, with 7 bases between. The CDR3 spans 14 residues. Germline assignment: CDR1 SGHAT and CDR2 FQDESV (reference sequence). CDR3: CASSSQSSYNEQFF. CDR3 sequence (DNA): TGTGCCAGCAGCTCCCAGAGCTCCTACAATGAGCAGTTCTTC. The entire variable domain, with the rest obtained from reference TRBV11-1 and TRBJ2-1, is as follows: EAEVAQSPRYKITEKSQAVAFWCDPISGHATLYWYRQILGQGPELLVQFQDESVVDDSQLPKDRFSAERLKGVDSTLKIQPAELGDSAMYLCASSSQSSYNEQFFGPGTRLTVL.

This clone was recorded only once. The genes are TRBV29-1 and TRBJ2-7, with D uncertain. CDR1 is SQVTM, CDR2 ANQGSEA, per germline. The CDR3 length is 13 residues. Deletions cut 5 bases from V and 1 base from J, with 12 bases between. The CDR3 reads CSVRETLSYEQYF. The CDR3 bases are TGCAGCGTTCGAGAGACCCTTTCCTACGAGCAGTACTTC.

The chain uses TRBV29-1 and TRBJ1-4, with 10 bases that match TRBD1. The germline V gene has CDR1 SQVTM and CDR2 ANQGSEA. The V gene end was trimmed by 7 bases and the J gene end by 0 bases; junction bases not matched to a gene: 8. This CDR3 is 16 amino acids long. The DNA of the CDR3 is TGCAGCGCTCGGACAGGGGGGTACTCAACTAATGAAAAACTGTTTTTT. This gives the protein CSARTGGYSTNEKLFF.

CDR3 residues: CASSEKVRNTEAFF. CDR3 in DNA: TGTGCCAGCAGTGAAAAAGTGCGGAACACTGAAGCTTTCTTT. The rearrangement uses TRBV27 and TRBJ1-1; no reliable D call. CDR1 and CDR2 from the germline V gene are MNHEY and SMNVEV (reference sequence). This CDR3 is built from 14 residues. V was shortened by 5 bases and J by 1 base, with 11 bases between the two germline ends.